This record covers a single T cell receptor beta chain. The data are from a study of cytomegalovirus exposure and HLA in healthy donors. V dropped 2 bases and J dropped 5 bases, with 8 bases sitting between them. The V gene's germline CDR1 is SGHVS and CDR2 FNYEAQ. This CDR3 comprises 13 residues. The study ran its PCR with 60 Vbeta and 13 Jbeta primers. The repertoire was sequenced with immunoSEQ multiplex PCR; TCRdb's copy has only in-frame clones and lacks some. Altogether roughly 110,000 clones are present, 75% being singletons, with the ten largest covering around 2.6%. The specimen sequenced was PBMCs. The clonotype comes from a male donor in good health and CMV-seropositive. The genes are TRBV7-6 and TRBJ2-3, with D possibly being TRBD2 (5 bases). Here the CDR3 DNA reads TGTGCCAGCAGCTTAAGTCGGGGAGATACGCAGTATTTT. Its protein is CASSLSRGDTQYF. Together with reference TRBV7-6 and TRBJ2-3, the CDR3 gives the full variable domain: GAGVSQSPRYKVTKRGQDVALRCDPISGHVSLYWYRQALGQGPEFLTYFNYEAQQDKSGLPNDRFSAERPEGSISTLTIQRTEQRDSAMYRCASSLSRGDTQYFGPGTRLTVL.